What follows are 7 T cell receptor beta chains derived from one specimen sequenced in a study of T cell changes during pregnancy in multiple sclerosis. Clones were read by immunoSEQ multiplex PCR, and TCRdb kept only the in-frame ones, dropping some. This sample has roughly 88,000 clones, with about 92% found just once. The specimen was peripheral blood, collected in the first trimester of pregnancy. These receptor sequences come from a female donor with multiple sclerosis, enrolled in a pregnancy study.

The chain couples TRBV10-3 to TRBJ2-7; 9 bases are a match to TRBD2. This CDR3 is built from 14 residues. J gave up 0 bases and V 6 bases, and 3 bases lay outside the gene matches. Germline values: CDR1 ENHRY, CDR2 SYGVKD. CDR3 DNA: TGTGCCATCAGGGGTAGCGGGAGCTCCTACGAGCAGTACTTC. Translation gives CAIRGSGSSYEQYF.

J is TRBJ1-2 and V is TRBV19; TRBD1 aligns across 9 bases. Germline-derived CDR1 and CDR2 are LNHDA and SQIVND (reference sequence). V was pared by 3 bases and J by 4 bases, with 6 bases of the junction left unmatched. The CDR3 consists of 15 residues. The CDR3 protein is CASSMGGQGAYGYTF. The CDR3 DNA follows: TGTGCCAGTAGTATGGGGGGACAGGGCGCCTATGGCTACACCTTC.

This sequence joins TRBV6-1 and TRBJ2-5, with TRBD1 matching 10 bases. Germline CDR1 is MNHNS and CDR2 is SASEGT. This CDR3 contains 14 residues. The ends lost 5 bases at V and 5 bases at J; junction bases unmatched: 5. The CDR3 DNA follows: TGTGCCAGCAGTAGACAGGGGGCTTGGGAGACCCAGTACTTC. It yields the protein CASSRQGAWETQYF.

This clone was seen once. The V and J genes are TRBV7-2 and TRBJ2-5; 10 bases line up with TRBD1. The germline V gene encodes CDR1 SGHTA and CDR2 FQGNSA. V lost 5 bases, J lost 5 bases, and 8 bases stayed unmatched. The CDR3 runs to 15 residues. Here the CDR3 DNA reads TGTGCCAGCAGCCCAGACAGGGGGCGTTCCGAGACCCAGTACTTC. It yields the protein CASSPDRGRSETQYF.

This clone showed up just once. The rearrangement uses TRBV5-4 and TRBJ2-7; D is perhaps TRBD2 (5 bases). Trimming left V 3 bases short and J 7 bases short, with 11 bases between. Germline V gene data show CDR1 as SGHNT and CDR2 as YYREEE (reference sequence). The CDR3 loop spans 12 amino acids. CDR3 nucleotide sequence: TGTGCCAGCAGCTCCTCCCCGGGAGAGCAGTACTTC. It translates to CASSSSPGEQYF.

The CDR3 spells CASIYRANYGYTF. CDR3 nucleotides: TGTGCCAGCATATACAGAGCTAACTATGGCTACACCTTC. This chain uses TRBV6-1 with TRBJ1-2; D call uncertain. Trimming removed 7 bases from V and 0 bases from J, with 9 bases in between. The CDR3 length is 13 residues. Germline values: CDR1 MNHNS, CDR2 SASEGT.

This rearrangement joins TRBV6-6 to TRBJ1-5; 12 positions match TRBD1. CDR1 MNHNY and CDR2 SVGAGI come from the germline V gene (reference sequence). The CDR3 contains 16 residues. V was pared by 6 bases and J by 7 bases, with 10 bases of the junction left unmatched. For the CDR3, the DNA is TGTGCCAGCAGCCCGGGACAGGGGGCTCCATGGCAGCCCCAGCATTTT. This encodes CASSPGQGAPWQPQHF.